The 26 T cell receptor beta chains reported below all come from one sample, sequenced in a study of blood T cells in healthy people across ages. A second about 7 to 11 cycle PCR used barcoded and J-beta primers. TCRdb reanalysed the 5' RACE reads using MiXCR and keeps one entry per CDR3 protein. The sample lists under 750,000 distinct CDR3 sequences; roughly 48% were seen once. Sequencing used blood. These TCRs come from an elderly man in good health.

Concerning this clonotype itself: A much larger clone differs from this one at a single base, so this may be a read error. The chain couples TRBV6-5 to TRBJ2-5, with no clear D. The better agreement between TRBJ2-7 and the DNA end casts doubt on the J call. The germline V gene encodes CDR1 MNHEY and CDR2 SVGAGI. This CDR3 comprises 13 residues. The CDR3 protein is CASSHSVGYEQYF. The DNA for the CDR3 is TGTGCCAGCAGTCACTCAGTGGGGTACGAGCAGTACTTC.

The rearrangement uses TRBV7-2 and TRBJ2-7; D not resolved. The CDR3 contains 13 residues. Germline V gene lookup returns CDR1 SGHTA and CDR2 FQGNSA. Deletions cut 4 bases from V and 1 base from J, with 8 bases between. CDR3 sequence reads: CASSSAASYEQYF. The CDR3 DNA reads as TGTGCCAGCAGCTCGGCCGCGTCCTACGAGCAGTACTTC.

CDR3 DNA sequence: TGCAGCGTTGAGTCGGCCGTATACAATGAGCAGTTCTTC. Translated: CSVESAVYNEQFF. The chain employs TRBV29-1 and TRBJ2-1, with D uncertain. The length of the CDR3 is 13 residues. Germline V gene data show CDR1 as SQVTM and CDR2 as ANQGSEA. V shed 3 bases and J shed 4 bases, with 10 bases lying between them.

This clonotype has only a few counts. V gene TRBV11-1 combines with J gene TRBJ2-7, with TRBD2 matching 9 bases. Germline CDR1 SGHAT, CDR2 FQDESV (reference sequence). V shed 5 bases, J shed 5 bases, and the junction held 10 bases outside the gene matches. This CDR3 region has 15 residues. CDR3 nucleotide sequence: TGTGCCAGCAGCGGCCGGGTAGCGGGAGCAAACGAGCAGTACTTC. The encoded protein is CASSGRVAGANEQYF.

The chain recombines TRBV10-3 with TRBJ2-2; 7 bases align to TRBD2. CDR3 length: 16 amino acids. CDR1 and CDR2 (germline): ENHRY, SYGVKD. The J segment lost 3 bases and the V segment lost 4 bases, leaving 8 bases of the junction unmatched. The CDR3 nucleotides are TGTGCCATCAGTGTGGCGGGGGAACTGGACACCGGGGAGCTGTTTTTT. Translating gives CAISVAGELDTGELFF.

The rearrangement uses TRBV5-1 and TRBJ2-1, with a possible D match to TRBD2 (5 bases). Germline V CDR1 and CDR2: SGHRS, YFSETQ. The CDR3 loop spans 14 amino acids. Trimming removed 7 bases at V and 7 bases at J, with 18 bases between. The CDR3 bases are TGCGCCAGCTCCCTCACGGGGATTGGGAATGAGCAGTTCTTC. Its protein product is CASSLTGIGNEQFF.

This clonotype appeared a few times. The chain couples TRBV6-5 to TRBJ2-5; the match to TRBD2 covers 7 bases. This CDR3 contains 15 residues. CDR1 is MNHEY and CDR2 is SVGAGI in the germline V gene. V was pared by 0 bases and J by 1 base, with 2 bases of the junction left unmatched. The CDR3 coding sequence is TGTGCCAGCAGTTACTCAGGGAGGGCCCAAGAGACCCAGTACTTC. Its protein is CASSYSGRAQETQYF.

The chain recombines TRBV7-6 with TRBJ2-1; TRBD1 matches at 10 bases. Germline V gene data show CDR1 as SGHVS and CDR2 as FNYEAQ. With V trimmed by 5 bases and J by 5 bases, 9 bases remained unmatched. CDR3 size: 16 residues. CDR3 nucleotide sequence: TGTGCCAGCAGCCCCGGGTGGGACAGGGGAAACAATGAGCAGTTCTTC. This gives the protein CASSPGWDRGNNEQFF. The full variable domain, completed using reference TRBV7-6 and TRBJ2-1, is GAGVSQSPRYKVTKRGQDVALRCDPISGHVSLYWYRQALGQGPEFLTYFNYEAQQDKSGLPNDRFSAERPEGSISTLTIQRTEQRDSAMYRCASSPGWDRGNNEQFFGPGTRLTVL.

The chain recombines TRBV29-1 with TRBJ2-1, with unresolved D. In germline, CDR1 is SQVTM, CDR2 ANQGSEA. The CDR3 has 12 residues. The germline V and J ends were trimmed by 1 base and 8 bases, with 9 bases remaining between them. CDR3 sequence: CSVEVQTDEQFF. The CDR3 bases are TGCAGCGTTGAAGTCCAAACAGATGAGCAGTTCTTC.

This clonotype was picked up a small number of times. The chain combines TRBV6-2 or TRBV6-3 with TRBJ2-1; 9 nucleotides line up with TRBD2. Germline V gives CDR1 MNHEY, CDR2 SVGEGT. There are 16 residues in the CDR3. J was trimmed by 7 bases and V by 4 bases; bases with no gene match: 11. This chain's CDR3 is CASSSIAGAWGNEQFF. As DNA, the CDR3 is TGTGCCAGCAGTTCAATAGCGGGAGCCTGGGGTAATGAGCAGTTCTTC.

The V call is TRBV30, the J call TRBJ2-1; tentatively, D is TRBD1 or TRBD2 (5 bases each). There are 15 residues in the CDR3. V was clipped by 1 base and J by 3 bases, with 13 bases between them. The germline V gene encodes CDR1 GTSNPN and CDR2 SVGIG (reference sequence). For the CDR3, the DNA is TGTGCCTGGAGTGGCTACGGGACGAACTACAATGAGCAGTTCTTC. This codes for CAWSGYGTNYNEQFF.

The chain uses TRBV7-9 and TRBJ1-3; D is perhaps TRBD1 (6 bases). Per the germline V gene, CDR1 is SEHNR and CDR2 is FQNEAQ (reference sequence). V dropped 0 bases and J dropped 0 bases, with 9 bases sitting between them. This CDR3 region has 16 residues. In DNA, the CDR3 is TGTGCCAGCAGCTTAGCAGACAGGTTCTCTGGAAACACCATATATTTT. This gives the protein CASSLADRFSGNTIYF.

V usage is TRBV2 and J usage is TRBJ1-1; no reliable D call. Trimming cost V 1 base and J 4 bases, with 10 bases left between them. Germline loops: CDR1 SNHLY, CDR2 FYNNEI. The length of the CDR3 is 14 residues. The CDR3 region has the DNA TGTGCCAGCAGTGAAGAGGGAGGGATCACTGAAGCTTTCTTT. Residues: CASSEEGGITEAFF.

This clonotype was counted once. V and J are TRBV29-1 and TRBJ1-1; a weak D match, TRBD1 (6 bases). Trimming removed 6 bases at V and 2 bases at J, with 13 bases between. Germline CDR1 reads SQVTM; CDR2 reads ANQGSEA. CDR3 length: 13 residues. The CDR3 DNA reads as TGCAGCGTCCGTTGGGGGGCCAACACTGAAGCTTTCTTT. Translating gives CSVRWGANTEAFF. Using reference TRBV29-1 and TRBJ1-1 for the parts outside the CDR3, the full variable domain is SAVISQKPSRDICQRGTSLTIQCQVDSQVTMMFWYRQQPGQSLTLIATANQGSEATYESGFVIDKFPISRPNLTFSTLTVSNMSPEDSSIYLCSVRWGANTEAFFGQGTRLTVV.

A few counts support this clonotype. The chain carries TRBV28 and TRBJ2-4, with TRBD1 matching over 7 bases. Germline CDR1 is MDHEN and CDR2 is SYDVKM. The CDR3 has 15 amino acids. Trimming removed 5 bases from V and 8 bases from J; junction bases left unmatched: 12. DNA for the CDR3: TGTGCCAGCAGTCCTGCACAGGGGCGATCGGACATTCAGTACTTC. Protein sequence: CASSPAQGRSDIQYF.

This chain links TRBV29-1 with TRBJ1-2, with D unresolved. The germline V gene has CDR1 SQVTM and CDR2 ANQGSEA. V was trimmed by 1 base and J by 6 bases, leaving 6 bases between them. The CDR3 sequence is 11 residues long. The CDR3 reads CSVEGGHGYTF. CDR3 nucleotide sequence: TGCAGCGTTGAAGGGGGTCATGGCTACACCTTC.

The genes are TRBV4-3 and TRBJ2-1; TRBD2 agrees at 12 bases. With V trimmed by 4 bases and J by 15 bases, 4 bases remained unmatched. The CDR3 length is 12 residues. Germline assignment: CDR1 LGHNA and CDR2 YSLEER. In DNA, the CDR3 is TGCGCCAGCAGCCCACTAGCGGGGGGAGGGTTCTTC. The encoded protein is CASSPLAGGGFF.

CDR3 residues: CASSQEVADNEQFF. CDR3 nucleotides: TGCGCCAGCAGCCAAGAGGTAGCGGACAATGAGCAGTTCTTC. V gene TRBV4-1 combines with J gene TRBJ2-1; D may be TRBD2 (6 bases). CDR1 MGHRA and CDR2 YSYEKL come from the germline V gene. Trimming shortened V by 0 bases and J by 5 bases, and 8 bases separated the two germline ends. CDR3 length: 14 residues.

The J gene is TRBJ2-1, the V gene TRBV7-2; 11 bases line up with TRBD2. The CDR3 sequence is 16 residues long. Germline CDR1 SGHTA, CDR2 FQGNSA. Losses at the gene ends were 6 bases for V and 5 bases for J; bases not matched to a gene: 9. CDR3 loop: CASRQKPGLADNEQFF. CDR3 DNA sequence: TGTGCCAGCAGACAGAAACCGGGACTAGCGGACAATGAGCAGTTCTTC.

The V gene is TRBV7-9, the J gene TRBJ2-5; a possible D gene is TRBD2 (6 bases). Germline CDR1 SEHNR, CDR2 FQNEAQ (reference sequence). V shed 5 bases and J shed 5 bases, with 9 bases lying between them. This CDR3 is 12 amino acids long. The CDR3 is CASSPEGETQYF. Here the CDR3 DNA reads TGTGCCAGCAGCCCGGAGGGGGAGACCCAGTACTTC.

In its sample, this clonotype was seen a few times. The V call is TRBV20-1, the J call TRBJ1-2, with a weak D call TRBD1 (5 bases). CDR3 length equals 14 residues. V was trimmed by 5 bases and J by 0 bases, leaving 13 bases between them. The germline V gene has CDR1 DFQATT and CDR2 SNEGSKA (reference sequence). Written as DNA, the CDR3 is TGCAGTGCTGTAGGGGAGGGTACTAACTATGGCTACACCTTC. Translating gives CSAVGEGTNYGYTF.

This clonotype was seen a few times. The chain couples TRBV6-2 or TRBV6-3 to TRBJ2-4; D might be TRBD1 or TRBD2, each matching 5 bases. Germline V CDR1 and CDR2: MNHEY, SVGEGT. The CDR3 contains 18 residues. The V end was cut by 10 bases, the J end by 0 bases, with 25 bases between. The CDR3 DNA reads TGTGCCACCCGAGCACACGATACTACCGGGACAGCCAAAAACATTCAGTACTTC. Its protein is CATRAHDTTGTAKNIQYF.

The CDR3 DNA sequence: TGTGCCAGCAGCTGGGACAGGGGGTCGGGCGAGCAGTACTTC. Encoded protein: CASSWDRGSGEQYF. The chain combines TRBV7-2 with TRBJ2-7, with 11 bases lining up with TRBD1. With V trimmed by 4 bases and J by 6 bases, 5 bases remained unmatched. Per germline, CDR1 SGHTA and CDR2 FQGNSA. There are 14 residues in the CDR3.

The rearrangement joins TRBV7-2 to TRBJ1-1, with 10 bases lining up with TRBD1. CDR1 and CDR2 from the germline V gene are SGHTA and FQGNSA. Trimming at V came to 1 base and at J to 5 bases, leaving 4 bases not matched to a gene. The CDR3 runs to 15 residues. In DNA, the CDR3 is TGTGCCAGCAGCTTAGTGGGACAGGGGTGGACTGAAGCTTTCTTT. This sequence encodes CASSLVGQGWTEAFF.

This chain joins TRBV20-1 and TRBJ2-1; 7 nucleotides line up with TRBD1. The junction had 12 bases not matched to a gene; V was cut back by 5 bases and J by 5 bases. This CDR3 has 15 residues. The V gene's germline CDR1 is DFQATT and CDR2 SNEGSKA (reference sequence). The CDR3, as DNA: TGCAGTGCTCCCCGGACAGGTTTAAGTCACAATGAGCAGTTCTTC. The encoded protein is CSAPRTGLSHNEQFF.

The chain combines TRBV15 with TRBJ2-7, with TRBD2 matching over 13 bases. The CDR3 extends over 15 amino acids. CDR1 LNHNV and CDR2 YYDKDF come from the germline V gene (reference sequence). Trimming cost V 3 bases and J 3 bases; bases outside gene matches: 2. The CDR3: CATSSRTSGSYEQYF. The CDR3 nucleotides read TGTGCCACCAGCAGCCGGACTAGCGGGAGCTACGAGCAGTACTTC.